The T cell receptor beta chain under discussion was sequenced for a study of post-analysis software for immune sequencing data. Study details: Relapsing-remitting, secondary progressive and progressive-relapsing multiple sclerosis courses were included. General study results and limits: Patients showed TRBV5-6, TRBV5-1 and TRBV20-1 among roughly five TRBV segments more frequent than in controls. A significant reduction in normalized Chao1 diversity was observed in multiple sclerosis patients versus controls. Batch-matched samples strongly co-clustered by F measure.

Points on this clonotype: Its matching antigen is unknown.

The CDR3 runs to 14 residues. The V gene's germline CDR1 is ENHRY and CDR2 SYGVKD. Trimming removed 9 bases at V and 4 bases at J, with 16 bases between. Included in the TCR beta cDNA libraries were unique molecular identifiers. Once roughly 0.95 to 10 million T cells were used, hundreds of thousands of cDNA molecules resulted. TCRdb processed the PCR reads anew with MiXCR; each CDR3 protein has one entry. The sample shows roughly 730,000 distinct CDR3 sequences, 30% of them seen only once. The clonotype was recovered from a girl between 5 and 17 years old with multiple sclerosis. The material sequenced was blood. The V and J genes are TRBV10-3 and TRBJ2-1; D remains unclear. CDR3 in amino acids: CAISFTAGYNEQFF. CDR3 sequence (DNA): TGTGCCATTTCTTTTACGGCCGGGTACAATGAGCAGTTCTTC.